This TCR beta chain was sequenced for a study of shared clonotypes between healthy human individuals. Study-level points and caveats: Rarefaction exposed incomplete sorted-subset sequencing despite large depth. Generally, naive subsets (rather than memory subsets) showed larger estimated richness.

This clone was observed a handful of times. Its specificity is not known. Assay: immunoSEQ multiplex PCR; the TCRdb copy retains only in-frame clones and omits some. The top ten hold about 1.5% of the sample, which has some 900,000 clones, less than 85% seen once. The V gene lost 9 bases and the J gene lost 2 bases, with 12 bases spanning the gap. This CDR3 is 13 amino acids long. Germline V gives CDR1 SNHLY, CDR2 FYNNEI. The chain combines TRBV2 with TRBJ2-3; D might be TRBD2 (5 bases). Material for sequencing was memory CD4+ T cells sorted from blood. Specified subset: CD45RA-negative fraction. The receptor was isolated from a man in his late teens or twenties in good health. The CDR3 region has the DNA TGTGCCAGTTCAATGGAGGCCACAGATACGCAGTATTTT. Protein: CASSMEATDTQYF.